The T cell receptor (beta chain) under discussion was sequenced for a study of blood T cell repertoires in COVID-19. Study summary: Acute-phase and convalescent COVID-19 samples originated in the United States, Italy and Spain.

There are many counts of this clone. Deletions cut 4 bases from V and 5 bases from J, with 19 bases between. CDR1 SGDLS and CDR2 YYNGEE come from the germline V gene. The CDR3 loop spans 15 amino acids. How the authors handled the data: How many nucleated cells were present was estimated from reference gene primer amplification. Assay used: immunoSEQ multiplex PCR; TCRdb lists only in-frame clones, some missing. V and J calls and clone size come straight from that table; D and trimming were deduced from the DNA. The sample records roughly 100,000 clones, more than 85% being singletons. The V call is TRBV9, the J call TRBJ2-7; maybe TRBD2 (6 bases). The TCR sequence derives from a human donor in a cohort sampled during active COVID-19. Specimen: peripheral blood. This chain's CDR3 is CASSPPGLSGHEQYF. DNA for the CDR3: TGTGCCAGCAGCCCTCCGGGACTTTCAGGCCACGAGCAGTACTTC. The whole variable domain, remainder taken from reference TRBV9 and TRBJ2-7, is DSGVTQTPKHLITATGQRVTLRCSPRSGDLSVYWYQQSLDQGLQFLIQYYNGEERAKGNILERFSAQQFPDLHSELNLSSLELGDSALYFCASSPPGLSGHEQYFGPGTRLTVT.